This TCR beta chain is from a study of cytomegalovirus exposure and HLA in healthy donors. As regards this clone: Its antigen is currently unknown.

CDR1 MNHEY and CDR2 SMNVEV come from the germline V gene (reference sequence). The J segment lost 2 bases and the V segment lost 4 bases, leaving 4 bases of the junction unmatched. The CDR3 has 15 amino acids. The PCR ran on 60 Vbeta and 13 Jbeta primers. The protocol was immunoSEQ multiplex PCR, while the TCRdb copy is restricted to in-frame clones and leaves out a portion. The sample has nearly 100,000 clones, around 77% seen once. Study-wide points: Accurate predictions that matched the HLA-A and HLA-B alleles of most subjects were reportedly made from TCR beta sequences.

The material sequenced was PBMCs. The TCR sequence derives from a woman aged 55-70 years in good health and CMV-seropositive. The chain recombines TRBV27 with TRBJ2-3; TRBD1 aligns across 9 bases. The CDR3 DNA follows: TGTGCCAGCAGTTCTGGACAGGGGTTCACAGATACGCAGTATTTT. This sequence encodes CASSSGQGFTDTQYF.